This T cell receptor beta chain was documented in a study of cytomegalovirus exposure and HLA in healthy donors. Study outcomes and limitations: As confirmed in vitro, a few CMV-associated chains were specific for CMV antigens. Excluded were some V segments that proved indistinguishable, including TRBV6-2 and TRBV6-3.

There are a few counts of this clone. Its antigen is undetermined. Trimming removed 2 bases from V and 1 base from J, with 6 bases in between. Germline-derived CDR1 and CDR2 are MRHNA and SNTAGT. The CDR3 totals 15 residues. The PCR had 60 Vbeta and 13 Jbeta primers. The table came from immunoSEQ multiplex PCR; TCRdb's copy has only in-frame clones and leaves some out. The sample consists of about 93,000 clones, just under 80% of them appearing once. Every donor was a healthy person donating bone marrow. This chain uses TRBV6-4 with TRBJ2-6; TRBD1 might be the D (5 bases). The TCR originated in a man aged 30 to 45 in good health and CMV-seronegative. Sequenced input: PBMCs. The CDR3 reads CASSDGASGANVLTF. Here the CDR3 DNA reads TGTGCCAGCAGTGACGGGGCGTCTGGGGCCAACGTCCTGACTTTC.